These T cell receptor beta chains were read from a single sample in a study of T-cell reconstitution after alpha-beta-depleted transplantation in children. TCRdb used MiXCR to reprocess the PCR reads, holding one entry per CDR3 protein. The repertoire has about 580,000 distinct CDR3 sequences, 20% to 25% of them found once; the top ten carry around 14%. The sequencing used PBMCs, mostly from graft donor cells, collected 360 days after TCRalphabeta/CD19-depleted stem cell transplant. All receptors come from a boy under two years old who had a stem cell transplant for acute myeloid leukemia, so the T cells may come from the graft donor. CDR3s include the opening cysteine and the closing phenylalanine or tryptophan. The D gene is left open where the match is weak. Rows give clone size only sometimes, using once, few, many, or a class for an expanded clone.

V: TRBV20-1; D: TRBD2; size: .; J: TRBJ2-7; DNA: TGCAGTGCTAGTCTAGCGGGGGGCGGAGAGCAGTACTTC; CDR3: CSASLAGGGEQYF
V: TRBV12-3/TRBV12-4; D: TRBD1; size: many; J: TRBJ1-5; DNA: TGCGCCAGCAGCCTTGGGACAGGGGGCAATCAGCCCCAGCATTTT; CDR3: CASSLGTGGNQPQHF
V: TRBV29-1; D: TRBD2; size: many; J: TRBJ2-7; DNA: TGCAGCGTTGAAATACCGACTAGCGGGGGTACCTACGAGCAGTACTTC; CDR3: CSVEIPTSGGTYEQYF
V: TRBV15; D: .; size: many; J: TRBJ2-3; DNA: TGTGCCACCAGCAGGAGGGCAGATACGCAGTATTTT; CDR3: CATSRRADTQYF
V: TRBV14; D: .; size: .; J: TRBJ1-4; DNA: TGTGCCAGTCAAGGGACAACTAATGAAAAACTGTTTTTT; CDR3: CASQGTTNEKLFF
V: TRBV10-3; D: .; size: once; J: TRBJ2-5; DNA: TGTGCCATCAGTGAGTCTAGCGCACAGGGCGGGAAAGAGACCCAGTACTTC; CDR3: CAISESSAQGGKETQYF
V: TRBV14; D: TRBD1; size: many; J: TRBJ2-7; DNA: TGTGCCAGCAGCCGGACCCAGGGGGTGAAAGGCGAGCAGTACTTC; CDR3: CASSRTQGVKGEQYF
V: TRBV20-1; D: TRBD2; size: few; J: TRBJ2-3; DNA: TGCAGTGCTAGAGATCCCGGTAGCGGGGGCACAGATACGCAGTATTTT; CDR3: CSARDPGSGGTDTQYF
V: TRBV7-6; D: .; size: .; J: TRBJ1-1; DNA: TGTGCCAGCAGCGAGAGACAGGATTTGAATGAAGCTTTCTTT; CDR3: CASSERQDLNEAFF
V: TRBV12-3/TRBV12-4; D: .; size: many; J: TRBJ2-6; DNA: TGTGCCAGCAGTGATAATGACGGCTCTGGGGCCAACGTCCTGACTTTC; CDR3: CASSDNDGSGANVLTF
V: TRBV20-1; D: .; size: many; J: TRBJ2-3; DNA: TGCAGTGCTAGTCTGCGGGCCACCCGCACAGATACGCAGTATTTT; CDR3: CSASLRATRTDTQYF
V: TRBV20-1; D: TRBD2; size: many; J: TRBJ2-1; DNA: TGCAGTGCTAGAGATAGTCTAGCGGGGGGAGTTAGCTCCTACAATGAGCAGTTCTTC; CDR3: CSARDSLAGGVSSYNEQFF
V: TRBV28; D: .; size: .; J: TRBJ2-3; DNA: TGTGCCAGCAGTCAGGCCCTCCTACACAGCACAGATACGCAGTATTTT; CDR3: CASSQALLHSTDTQYF
V: TRBV12-3/TRBV12-4; D: TRBD2; size: .; J: TRBJ2-5; DNA: TGTGCCAGCAGCTCCTGGGGACTAGCCCAAGAGACCCAGTACTTC; CDR3: CASSSWGLAQETQYF
V: TRBV11-2; D: TRBD2; size: few; J: TRBJ2-1; DNA: TGTGCCAGCAGGCCGACAGTAGGGTCGGCTAGCGGGTACAATGAGCAGTTCTTC; CDR3: CASRPTVGSASGYNEQFF
V: TRBV15; D: .; size: .; J: TRBJ2-6; DNA: TGTGCCACCAGCCCTGGGGGCGGTAACTCTGGGGCCAACGTCCTGACTTTC; CDR3: CATSPGGGNSGANVLTF
V: TRBV12-3/TRBV12-4; D: .; size: few; J: TRBJ2-4; DNA: TGTGCCAGCAGTTTCAACAGCTACAAAAACATTCAGTACTTC; CDR3: CASSFNSYKNIQYF
V: TRBV7-2; D: .; size: .; J: TRBJ2-3; DNA: TGTGCCAGCAGCCGGCGGGGAGATTTGGGCACAGATACGCAGTATTTT; CDR3: CASSRRGDLGTDTQYF
V: TRBV29-1; D: .; size: .; J: TRBJ1-5; DNA: TGCAGCGTCGCGATGTCAGGGATCCATCAGCCCCAGCATTTT; CDR3: CSVAMSGIHQPQHF
V: TRBV6-5; D: TRBD1; size: few; J: TRBJ1-6; DNA: TGTGCCAGCAGTTACGTGAGGGGGCGAGTTAATTCACCCCTCCACTTT; CDR3: CASSYVRGRVNSPLHF